Listed here are 22 T cell receptor beta chains from one sample, sequenced in a study of cytomegalovirus exposure and HLA in healthy donors. Method: immunoSEQ multiplex PCR; TCRdb's copy keeps in-frame clones and lacks some. The sample yields over 150,000 clones, roughly 84% seen once. Sample: PBMCs. All receptors come from a woman in her twenties or thirties in good health and CMV-seropositive.

V is TRBV11-3 and J is TRBJ2-1; 8 nucleotides agree with TRBD2. The CDR3 length is 16 residues. V lost 1 base and J lost 6; bases outside the gene matches: 8. The germline V gene has CDR1 SGHNT and CDR2 YENEEA. The CDR3 bases are TGTGCCAGCAGCTTAGGAAGCGGGAGTTCTTTCAATGAGCAGTTCTTC. It encodes CASSLGSGSSFNEQFF.

V usage is TRBV29-1 and J usage is TRBJ1-1; the D gene is possibly TRBD1 (6 bases). The CDR3 length is 13 residues. Looked up from germline, CDR1 is SQVTM and CDR2 is ANQGSEA. Deletions cut 7 bases from V and 2 bases from J, with 14 bases between. The CDR3 is CSGYRELNTEAFF. The CDR3 coding sequence is TGCAGCGGCTACAGGGAGCTTAACACTGAAGCTTTCTTT.

V and J are TRBV27 and TRBJ2-6; D is perhaps TRBD1 (6 bases). Looked up from germline, CDR1 is MNHEY and CDR2 is SMNVEV (reference sequence). V lost 8 bases and J 2 bases, leaving 16 bases between the germline ends. There are 16 residues in the CDR3. CDR3 region: CASGTTPGAGANVLTF. CDR3 in DNA: TGTGCCAGCGGAACTACGCCAGGGGCTGGGGCCAACGTCCTGACTTTC.

The chain uses TRBV30 and TRBJ2-3, with 10 bases that match TRBD2. The CDR3 contains 16 residues. In germline, CDR1 is GTSNPN, CDR2 SVGIG (reference sequence). The junction had 8 bases not matched to a gene; V was cut back by 2 bases and J by 3 bases. CDR3 DNA: TGTGCCTGGAGTAGCGGGAGGGGCTCCCTTACAGATACGCAGTATTTT. It codes for CAWSSGRGSLTDTQYF.

The chain uses TRBV6-1 and TRBJ2-1; 7 nucleotides align to TRBD2. J gave up 15 bases and V 3 bases, and 11 bases lay outside the gene matches. The CDR3 extends over 13 amino acids. Germline V gene lookup returns CDR1 MNHNS and CDR2 SASEGT. CDR3 protein: CASSETSSSSPFF. In nucleotides, the CDR3 is TGTGCCAGCAGTGAGACTAGCTCATCATCGCCGTTCTTC.

This clone was observed a few times. The CDR3 spells CASSRGEWSGRGREGPQHF. Here the CDR3 DNA reads TGTGCCAGTAGCAGAGGAGAGTGGAGCGGCAGGGGGCGGGAGGGGCCCCAGCATTTT. This chain joins TRBV19 and TRBJ1-5; 8 positions agree with TRBD1. After removal of 6 bases from V and 9 bases from J, the junction contained 25 bases not matched to a gene. CDR1 and CDR2 from the germline V gene are LNHDA and SQIVND (reference sequence). This CDR3 region has 19 residues.

V usage is TRBV11-2 and J usage is TRBJ1-1; tentatively, D is TRBD1 (5 bases). Germline V gene data show CDR1 as SGHAT and CDR2 as FQNNGV. The CDR3 loop spans 15 amino acids. V lost 0 bases, J lost 4 bases, and 12 bases lay in between. The CDR3 protein is CASSLEGREGTEAFF. As DNA, the CDR3 is TGTGCCAGCAGCTTAGAAGGCAGGGAGGGCACTGAAGCTTTCTTT.

This CDR3 is CASSQVQAGDSGELFF. The CDR3 DNA is TGCGCCAGCAGCCAAGTACAAGCGGGAGATTCCGGGGAGCTGTTTTTT. The chain couples TRBV4-1 to TRBJ2-2; 8 nucleotides agree with TRBD2. The germline V gene encodes CDR1 MGHRA and CDR2 YSYEKL. CDR3 length: 16 residues. Trimming took 1 base from V and 6 from J; bases not matched to a gene: 7.

This clone was seen just once. The chain uses TRBV6-1 and TRBJ2-5; TRBD2 aligns across 11 bases. The V gene's germline CDR1 is MNHNS and CDR2 SASEGT. The CDR3 is made up of 15 amino acids. Unmatched junction bases numbered 4, after V lost 7 bases and J lost 0 bases. DNA for the CDR3: TGTGCCAGCACAAGGACTAGCGGGTACCAAGAGACCCAGTACTTC. Residues: CASTRTSGYQETQYF.

V is TRBV5-6 and J is TRBJ2-1; 7 nucleotides align to TRBD1. The V gene end was trimmed by 1 base and the J gene end by 7 bases; junction bases not matched to a gene: 11. The germline V gene has CDR1 SGHDT and CDR2 YYEEEE. This CDR3 has 16 residues. As DNA, the CDR3 is TGTGCCAGCAGCTTGAACTTAGGGGGCAGGGGGAATGAGCAGTTCTTC. It is translated as CASSLNLGGRGNEQFF. Based on the CDR3 plus reference TRBV5-6 and TRBJ2-1, the full variable domain is DAGVTQSPTHLIKTRGQQVTLRCSPKSGHDTVSWYQQALGQGPQFIFQYYEEEERQRGNFPDRFSGHQFPNYSSELNVNALLLGDSALYLCASSLNLGGRGNEQFFGPGTRLTVL.

The chain carries TRBV29-1 and TRBJ2-1; 9 bases line up with TRBD1. The germline gives CDR1 SQVTM, CDR2 ANQGSEA. This CDR3 region has 14 residues. V shed 5 bases and J 9 bases; nucleotides not matched to a gene: 11. DNA of the CDR3: TGCAGCGTTTATGCCGGGACAGGGACCGGTGAGCAGTTCTTC. Its protein product is CSVYAGTGTGEQFF.

This chain uses TRBV7-9 with TRBJ2-5, with 10 bases that match TRBD2. Germline values: CDR1 SEHNR, CDR2 FQNEAQ (reference sequence). V was clipped by 5 bases and J by 5 bases; unmatched bases: 11. The CDR3 is made up of 16 amino acids. The CDR3 nucleotides read TGTGCCAGCAGCATTCAAGCGGGAGGGCCGGGGGAGACCCAGTACTTC. It codes for CASSIQAGGPGETQYF.

The chain carries TRBV25-1 and TRBJ2-5, with 7 bases aligning to TRBD2. V dropped 5 bases and J dropped 5; count of bases not matched to a gene: 17. The germline V gene has CDR1 MGHDK and CDR2 SYGVNS. This CDR3 has 17 residues. CDR3 residues: CASSPPGRADLGETQYF. CDR3 nucleotide sequence: TGTGCCAGCAGTCCCCCTGGGAGGGCCGATTTGGGTGAGACCCAGTACTTC.

This sequence joins TRBV27 and TRBJ2-1, with 9 bases fitting TRBD1. The CDR3 is made up of 16 amino acids. Germline values: CDR1 MNHEY, CDR2 SMNVEV (reference sequence). With V trimmed by 6 bases and J by 0 bases, 6 bases remained unmatched. The CDR3 bases are TGTGCCAGCAGCCGGGACAGGGAAAGCTCCTACAATGAGCAGTTCTTC. Its protein product is CASSRDRESSYNEQFF.

The V gene is TRBV6-5, the J gene TRBJ2-3, with 8 bases identical to TRBD2. Unmatched junction bases numbered 6, after V lost 3 bases and J lost 4 bases. The CDR3 covers 15 residues. Per the germline V gene, CDR1 is MNHEY and CDR2 is SVGAGI. As DNA, the CDR3 is TGTGCCAGCAGTTATTGGCGGGAGGATTCAGATACGCAGTATTTT. This translates into CASSYWREDSDTQYF.

The gene calls are TRBV9 and TRBJ1-4; 10 bases line up with TRBD1. V lost 4 bases and J lost 8; bases outside the gene matches: 11. This CDR3 is 16 amino acids long. Germline V CDR1 and CDR2: SGDLS, YYNGEE. CDR3 sequence (DNA): TGTGCCAGCAGCCCAGATAGGACAGGGGGGTTGGAAAAACTGTTTTTT. Its translation is CASSPDRTGGLEKLFF.

This clone was counted a single time. The chain is built from TRBV18 and TRBJ2-7; tentative D call: TRBD1 (5 bases). V dropped 3 bases and J dropped 4 bases, with 16 bases sitting between them. CDR3 size: 15 residues. CDR1 is KGHSH, CDR2 LQKENI, per germline. CDR3 coding DNA: TGTGCCAGCTCACCCCAGGGAACAGCTAGATACGAGCAGTACTTC. This translates into CASSPQGTARYEQYF.

This clone appeared once. The chain is built from TRBV30 and TRBJ1-1; no clear D gene. The CDR3 runs to 11 residues. Trimming pared 2 bases from V and 6 bases from J, leaving 7 bases between. CDR1 and CDR2 (germline): GTSNPN, SVGIG (reference sequence). DNA of the CDR3: TGTGCCTGGAGTCCGGTAGCTGAAGCTTTCTTT. It specifies CAWSPVAEAFF. Full variable domain (missing parts from reference TRBV30 and TRBJ1-1): SQTIHQWPATLVQPVGSPLSLECTVEGTSNPNLYWYRQAAGRGLQLLFYSVGIGQISSEVPQNLSASRPQDRQFILSSKKLLLSDSGFYLCAWSPVAEAFFGQGTRLTVV.

The chain couples TRBV30 to TRBJ2-2; 8 nucleotides align to TRBD2. V trimming: 7 bases; J trimming: 8 bases; junction bases outside the gene matches: 9. CDR3 length: 13 residues. Germline-derived CDR1 and CDR2 are GTSNPN and SVGIG (reference sequence). The chain's CDR3 is CASQRSGTGELFF. In DNA form, the CDR3 reads TGTGCCTCCCAGCGTAGCGGGACTGGGGAGCTGTTTTTT.

The chain carries TRBV4-1 and TRBJ2-1, with TRBD2 matching over 9 bases. V lost 0 bases and J lost 4; bases outside the gene matches: 7. Germline V gene lookup returns CDR1 MGHRA and CDR2 YSYEKL. The length of the CDR3 is 17 residues. The CDR3 reads CASSQDPALAGYNEQFF. CDR3 nucleotides: TGCGCCAGCAGCCAAGACCCAGCACTAGCGGGTTACAATGAGCAGTTCTTC.

V is TRBV4-2 and J is TRBJ2-7, with 10 bases lining up with TRBD1. Trimming cost V 4 bases and J 5 bases; bases outside gene matches: 8. Germline V gene sequence: CDR1 LGHNA, CDR2 YNFKEQ. The CDR3 is made up of 15 amino acids. The CDR3 nucleotides read TGTGCCAGCAGCCGTTGGGACAGGGGTGGCAACGAGCAGTACTTC. Translation gives CASSRWDRGGNEQYF.

The V and J genes are TRBV29-1 and TRBJ1-2; D gene ambiguous. This CDR3 has 14 residues. V was cut by 0 bases and J by 1 base, with 9 bases left in between. In germline, CDR1 is SQVTM, CDR2 ANQGSEA. As DNA, the CDR3 is TGCAGCGTTGAAGATCGAGGTGTTAACTATGGCTACACCTTC. Its translation: CSVEDRGVNYGYTF.